The 10 T cell receptor beta chains below were found in one sample sequenced in a study of cytomegalovirus exposure and HLA in healthy donors. The PCR had 60 Vbeta and 13 Jbeta primers. Data came from immunoSEQ multiplex PCR; TCRdb stores just in-frame clones and leaves some out. In the table there are about 140,000 clones, 75% to 85% of which are singletons. Material for sequencing was PBMCs. These TCRs come from a woman in her forties or fifties in good health and CMV-seropositive.

The genes are TRBV13 and TRBJ2-5, with D unresolved. The CDR3 sequence is 14 residues long. Trimming pared 4 bases from V and 1 base from J, leaving 10 bases between. The germline gives CDR1 PRHDT, CDR2 FYEKMQ (reference sequence). DNA for the CDR3: TGTGCCAGCAGCTCACAGCTAACCCAAGAGACCCAGTACTTC. Translating gives CASSSQLTQETQYF. Filled out from reference TRBV13 and TRBJ2-5, the complete variable domain reads AAGVIQSPRHLIKEKRETATLKCYPIPRHDTVYWYQQGPGQDPQFLISFYEKMQSDKGSIPDRFSAQQFSDYHSELNMSSLELGDSALYFCASSSQLTQETQYFGPGTRLLVL.

This clone turned up a few times. The rearrangement joins TRBV30 to TRBJ2-3; no clear D gene. The CDR3 length is 12 residues. Trimming shortened V by 0 bases and J by 5 bases, and 6 bases separated the two germline ends. CDR1 is GTSNPN and CDR2 is SVGIG in the germline V gene (reference sequence). The CDR3 loop reads CAWSVIEDTQYF. The CDR3 DNA reads as TGTGCCTGGAGTGTGATAGAAGATACGCAGTATTTT.

This rearrangement joins TRBV15 to TRBJ2-3; 7 bases match TRBD2. The germline V gene encodes CDR1 LNHNV and CDR2 YYDKDF (reference sequence). CDR3 length equals 15 residues. V lost 4 bases and J lost 0; bases outside the gene matches: 4. The CDR3 here is CATSTLTSSTDTQYF. DNA for the CDR3: TGTGCCACCAGCACCCTGACTAGCAGCACAGATACGCAGTATTTT.

As concerns this clone: The junction and the germline gene differ at one end; a read error may be behind it. This chain's CDR3 is CASLVWVGGNSQYF. The DNA of the CDR3 is TGTGCCAGCCTTGTTTGGGTCGGGGGGAACAGTCAGTACTTC. The gene calls are TRBV2 and TRBJ2-4; 7 bases map to TRBD2. This CDR3 is built from 14 residues. In germline, CDR1 is SNHLY, CDR2 FYNNEI.

The CDR3 DNA follows: TGTGCCAGCACCGTACAGGGAAATCAGCCCCAGCATTTT. This encodes CASTVQGNQPQHF. The V and J genes are TRBV28 and TRBJ1-5, with TRBD1 as a possible D gene (6 bases). The germline V gene encodes CDR1 MDHEN and CDR2 SYDVKM. V lost 7 bases and J lost 4, with 11 bases in between. The CDR3 sequence is 13 residues long.

The chain carries TRBV10-3 and TRBJ2-1; weak D call: TRBD2 (6 bases). Trimming removed 3 bases from V and 4 bases from J, with 16 bases in between. The germline V gene has CDR1 ENHRY and CDR2 SYGVKD. The CDR3 length is 16 residues. As DNA, the CDR3 is TGTGCCATCAGTGATTCGGGAGAACCGATTTACAATGAGCAGTTCTTC. It yields the protein CAISDSGEPIYNEQFF.

The chain carries TRBV9 and TRBJ1-2, with 7 bases fitting TRBD1. The CDR3 has 15 residues. The ends lost 0 bases at V and 6 bases at J; junction bases unmatched: 8. Germline CDR1 reads SGDLS; CDR2 reads YYNGEE. The chain's CDR3 is CASSVGQGGGDGYTF. CDR3 nucleotide sequence: TGTGCCAGCAGCGTAGGACAAGGGGGCGGAGATGGCTACACCTTC.

The chain couples TRBV7-9 to TRBJ1-6, with D maybe TRBD1 (6 bases). There are 11 residues in the CDR3. Trimming left V 9 bases short and J 7 bases short, with 7 bases between. The germline gives CDR1 SEHNR, CDR2 FQNEAQ (reference sequence). The CDR3 coding sequence is TGTGCCAGTGGACAGAATTCACCCCTCCACTTT. This codes for CASGQNSPLHF.

The table lists this clone with a count of one. V and J are TRBV5-1 and TRBJ2-7; 7 bases match TRBD1. Trimming at V came to 0 bases and at J to 2 bases, leaving 2 bases not matched to a gene. CDR3 length equals 14 residues. Germline loops: CDR1 SGHRS, CDR2 YFSETQ. In DNA, the CDR3 is TGCGCCAGCAGCTTGGGGGACAGACCCTACGAGCAGTACTTC. This codes for CASSLGDRPYEQYF.

The chain couples TRBV18 to TRBJ2-1, with D perhaps matching TRBD1 (6 bases). The CDR3 sequence is 12 residues long. Germline CDR1 is KGHSH and CDR2 is LQKENI. With 6 bases removed from V and 9 bases from J, the gap between germline ends came to 12 bases. The CDR3 DNA is TGTGCCAGCTCCCCTCAAGGGGGTGAGCAGTTCTTC. Translating gives CASSPQGGEQFF.